Listed here is a single TCR beta chain. The method was immunoSEQ multiplex PCR; TCRdb's version includes in-frame clones alone and lacks a portion of them. Of under 70,000 clones listed, 91% are singletons. This entry comes from a study of T cell changes during pregnancy in multiple sclerosis. This CDR3 has 13 amino acids. Germline V lookup: CDR1 LNHDA, CDR2 SQIVND (reference sequence). The germline V and J ends were trimmed by 2 bases and 5 bases, with 9 bases remaining between them. This receptor was obtained from a female donor in good health, enrolled as a control in a pregnancy study. This chain connects TRBV19 to TRBJ1-1; possibly TRBD1 for D (6 bases). The input for sequencing was peripheral blood, taken after pregnancy. The CDR3 coding sequence is TGTGCCAGTAGTATAACAGGGCGGACTGAAGCTTTCTTT. It specifies CASSITGRTEAFF.